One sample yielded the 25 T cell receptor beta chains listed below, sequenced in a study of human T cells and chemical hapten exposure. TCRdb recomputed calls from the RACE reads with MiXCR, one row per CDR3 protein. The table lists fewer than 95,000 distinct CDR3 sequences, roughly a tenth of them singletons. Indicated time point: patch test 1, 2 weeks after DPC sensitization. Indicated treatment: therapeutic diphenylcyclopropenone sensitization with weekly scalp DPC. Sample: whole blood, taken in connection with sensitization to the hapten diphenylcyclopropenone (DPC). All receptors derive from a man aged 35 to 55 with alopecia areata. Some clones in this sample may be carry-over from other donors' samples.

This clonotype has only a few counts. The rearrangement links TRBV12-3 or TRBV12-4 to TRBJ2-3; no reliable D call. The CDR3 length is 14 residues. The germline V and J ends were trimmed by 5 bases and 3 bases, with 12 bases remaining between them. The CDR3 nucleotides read TGTGCCAGCAGTGATCGACTCTTTACAGATACGCAGTATTTT. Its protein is CASSDRLFTDTQYF.

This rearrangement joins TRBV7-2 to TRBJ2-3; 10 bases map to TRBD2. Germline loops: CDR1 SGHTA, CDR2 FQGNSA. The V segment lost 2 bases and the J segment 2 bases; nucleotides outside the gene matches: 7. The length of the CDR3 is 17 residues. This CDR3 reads CASSLLSTSGTTDTQYF. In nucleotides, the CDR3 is TGTGCCAGCAGCTTACTCTCTACTAGCGGGACCACAGATACGCAGTATTTT. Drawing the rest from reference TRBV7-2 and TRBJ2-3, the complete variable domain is GAGVSQSPSNKVTEKGKDVELRCDPISGHTALYWYRQSLGQGLEFLIYFQGNSAPDKSGLPSDRFSAERTGGSVSTLTIQRTQQEDSAVYLCASSLLSTSGTTDTQYFGPGTRLTVL.

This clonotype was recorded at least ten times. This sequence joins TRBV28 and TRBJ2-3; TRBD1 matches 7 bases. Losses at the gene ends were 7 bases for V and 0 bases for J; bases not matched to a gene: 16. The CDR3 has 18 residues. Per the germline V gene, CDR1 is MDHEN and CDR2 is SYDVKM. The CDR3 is CASNIHRDRRSSTDTQYF. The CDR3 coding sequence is TGTGCCAGCAATATTCACCGGGACAGACGATCTAGCACAGATACGCAGTATTTT.

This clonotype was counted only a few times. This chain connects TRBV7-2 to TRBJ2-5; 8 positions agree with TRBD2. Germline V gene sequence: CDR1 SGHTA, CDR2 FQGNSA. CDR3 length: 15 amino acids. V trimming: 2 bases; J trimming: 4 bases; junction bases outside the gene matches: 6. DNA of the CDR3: TGTGCCAGCAGCTTAAGAGCGGCGGGAGGAGAGACCCAGTACTTC. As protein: CASSLRAAGGETQYF.

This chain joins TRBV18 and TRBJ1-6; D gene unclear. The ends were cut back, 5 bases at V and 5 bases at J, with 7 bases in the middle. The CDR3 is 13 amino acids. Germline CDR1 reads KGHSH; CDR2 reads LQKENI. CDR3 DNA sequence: TGTGCCAGCTCAACGAAGGATAATTCACCCCTCCACTTT. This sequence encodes CASSTKDNSPLHF.

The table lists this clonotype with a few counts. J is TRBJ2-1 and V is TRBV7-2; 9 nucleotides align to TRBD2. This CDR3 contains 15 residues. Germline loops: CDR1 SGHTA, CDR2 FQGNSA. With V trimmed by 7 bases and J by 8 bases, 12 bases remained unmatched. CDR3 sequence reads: CASTLLMSGRYEQFF. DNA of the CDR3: TGTGCCAGCACCCTCCTAATGAGCGGGAGGTATGAGCAGTTCTTC.

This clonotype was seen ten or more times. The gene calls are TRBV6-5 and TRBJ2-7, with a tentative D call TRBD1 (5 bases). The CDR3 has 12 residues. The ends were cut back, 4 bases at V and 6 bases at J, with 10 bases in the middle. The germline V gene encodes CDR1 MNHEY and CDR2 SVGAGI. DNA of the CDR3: TGTGCCAGCAGTTTCTCAGGGTTCGAGCAGTACGTC. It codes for CASSFSGFEQYV.

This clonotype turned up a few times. The CDR3 DNA reads TGTGCCAGCAGCTTCAGGGGGGATGAGCAGTTCTTC. It is translated as CASSFRGDEQFF. The V call is TRBV7-9, the J call TRBJ2-1, with TRBD1 as a possible D gene (7 bases). The germline V gene encodes CDR1 SEHNR and CDR2 FQNEAQ (reference sequence). This CDR3 region has 12 residues. Between the trimmed V and J ends, which lost 3 bases and 8 bases, there was a span of 8 bases.

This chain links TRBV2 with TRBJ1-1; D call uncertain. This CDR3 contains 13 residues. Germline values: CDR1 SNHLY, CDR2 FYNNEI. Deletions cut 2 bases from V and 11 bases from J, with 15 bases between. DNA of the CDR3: TGTGCCAGCAGTGAAATGGGAGAAATCGGGGCTTTCTTT. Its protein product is CASSEMGEIGAFF.

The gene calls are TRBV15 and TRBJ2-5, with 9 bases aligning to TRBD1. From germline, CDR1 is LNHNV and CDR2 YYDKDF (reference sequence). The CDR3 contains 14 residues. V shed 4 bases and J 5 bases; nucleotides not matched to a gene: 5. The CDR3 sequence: CATSMDRGRETQYF. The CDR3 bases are TGTGCCACCAGCATGGACAGGGGACGGGAGACCCAGTACTTC.

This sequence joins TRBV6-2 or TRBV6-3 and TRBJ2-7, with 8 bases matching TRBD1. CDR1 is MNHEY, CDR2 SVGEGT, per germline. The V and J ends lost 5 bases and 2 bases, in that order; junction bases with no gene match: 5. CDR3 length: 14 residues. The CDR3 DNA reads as TGTGCCAGCAGTCACAGACAGGGGACCTACGAGCAGTACTTC. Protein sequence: CASSHRQGTYEQYF.

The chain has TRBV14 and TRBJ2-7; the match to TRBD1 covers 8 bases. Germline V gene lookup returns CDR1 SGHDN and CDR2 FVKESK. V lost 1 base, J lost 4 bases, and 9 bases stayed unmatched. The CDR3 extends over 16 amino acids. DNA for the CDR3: TGTGCCAGCAGCCAAGCAACGGGACAGGTGAATTACGAGCAGTACGTC. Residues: CASSQATGQVNYEQYV.

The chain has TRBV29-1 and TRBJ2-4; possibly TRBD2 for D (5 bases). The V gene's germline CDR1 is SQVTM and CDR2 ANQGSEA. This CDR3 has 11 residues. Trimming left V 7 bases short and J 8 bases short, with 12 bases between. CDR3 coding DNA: TGCAGCGGGGCTAGCAATGACATTCAGTACTTC. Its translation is CSGASNDIQYF.

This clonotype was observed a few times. CDR3 region: CASRTGGMSTEAFF. The CDR3 DNA is TGTGCCAGCAGGACAGGGGGAATGAGCACTGAAGCTTTCTTT. The gene calls are TRBV2 and TRBJ1-1; 9 bases line up with TRBD1. In germline, CDR1 is SNHLY, CDR2 FYNNEI. The length of the CDR3 is 14 residues. Trimming at V came to 6 bases and at J to 4 bases, leaving 6 bases not matched to a gene.

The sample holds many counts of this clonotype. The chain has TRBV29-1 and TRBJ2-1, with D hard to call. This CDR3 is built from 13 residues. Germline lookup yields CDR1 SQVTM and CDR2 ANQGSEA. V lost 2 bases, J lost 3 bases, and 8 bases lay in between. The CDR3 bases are TGCAGCGTTGAATCTTACAGCTACAATGAGCAGTTCTTC. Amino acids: CSVESYSYNEQFF.

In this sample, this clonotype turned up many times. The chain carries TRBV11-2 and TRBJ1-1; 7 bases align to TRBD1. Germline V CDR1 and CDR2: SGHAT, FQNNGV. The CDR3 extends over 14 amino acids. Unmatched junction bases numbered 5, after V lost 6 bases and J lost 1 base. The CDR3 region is CASSLGTANTEAFF. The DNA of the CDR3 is TGTGCCAGCAGTCTCGGGACAGCGAACACTGAAGCTTTCTTT.

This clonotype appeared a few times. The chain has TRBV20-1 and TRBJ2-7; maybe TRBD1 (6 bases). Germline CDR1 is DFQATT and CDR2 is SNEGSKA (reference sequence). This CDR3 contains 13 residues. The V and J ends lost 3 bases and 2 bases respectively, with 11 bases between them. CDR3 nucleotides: TGCAGTGCTAGGGGTGGGGGCACCTACGAGCAGTACTTC. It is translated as CSARGGGTYEQYF.

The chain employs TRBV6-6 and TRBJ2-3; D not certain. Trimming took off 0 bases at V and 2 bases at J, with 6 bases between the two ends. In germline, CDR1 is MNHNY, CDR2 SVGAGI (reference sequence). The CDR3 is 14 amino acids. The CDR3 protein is CASSYSRFTDTQYF. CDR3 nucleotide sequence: TGTGCCAGCAGTTACTCTCGATTCACAGATACGCAGTATTTT.

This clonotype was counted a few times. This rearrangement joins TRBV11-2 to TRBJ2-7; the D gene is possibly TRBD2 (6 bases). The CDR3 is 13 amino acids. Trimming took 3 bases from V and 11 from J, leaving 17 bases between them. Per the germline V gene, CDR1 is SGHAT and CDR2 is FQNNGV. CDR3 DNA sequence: TGTGCCAGCAGCTTTGTCCGGGACTCCAGGGAGTACGTC. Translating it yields CASSFVRDSREYV.

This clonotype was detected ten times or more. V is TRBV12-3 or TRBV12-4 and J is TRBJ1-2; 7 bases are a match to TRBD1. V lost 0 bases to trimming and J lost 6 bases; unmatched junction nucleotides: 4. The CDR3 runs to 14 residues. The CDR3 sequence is CASSLARTGHGYTF. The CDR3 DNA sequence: TGTGCCAGCAGTTTAGCGAGGACAGGCCATGGCTACACCTTC.

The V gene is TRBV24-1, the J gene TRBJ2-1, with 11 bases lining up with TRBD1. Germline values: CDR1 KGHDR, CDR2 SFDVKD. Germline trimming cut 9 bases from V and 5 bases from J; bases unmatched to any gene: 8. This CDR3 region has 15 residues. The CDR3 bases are TGTGCCACCGAGGGTCGGGACAGGGGGAACAATGAGCAGTTCTTC. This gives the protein CATEGRDRGNNEQFF.

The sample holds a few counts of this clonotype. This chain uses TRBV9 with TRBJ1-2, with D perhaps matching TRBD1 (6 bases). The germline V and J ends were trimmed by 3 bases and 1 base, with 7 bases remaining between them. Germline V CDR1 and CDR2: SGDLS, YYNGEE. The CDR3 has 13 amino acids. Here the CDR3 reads CASSGTDNYGYTF. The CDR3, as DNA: TGTGCCAGCAGCGGGACAGATAACTATGGCTACACCTTC. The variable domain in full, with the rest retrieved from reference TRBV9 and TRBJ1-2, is DSGVTQTPKHLITATGQRVTLRCSPRSGDLSVYWYQQSLDQGLQFLIQYYNGEERAKGNILERFSAQQFPDLHSELNLSSLELGDSALYFCASSGTDNYGYTFGSGTRLTVV.

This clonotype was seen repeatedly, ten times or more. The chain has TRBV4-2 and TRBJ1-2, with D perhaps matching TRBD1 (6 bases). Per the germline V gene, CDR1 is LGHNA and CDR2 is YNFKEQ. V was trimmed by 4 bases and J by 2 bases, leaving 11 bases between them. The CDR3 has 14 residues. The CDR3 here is CASSLGDTNYGYTF. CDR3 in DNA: TGTGCCAGCAGCCTTGGGGACACCAACTATGGCTACACCTTC.

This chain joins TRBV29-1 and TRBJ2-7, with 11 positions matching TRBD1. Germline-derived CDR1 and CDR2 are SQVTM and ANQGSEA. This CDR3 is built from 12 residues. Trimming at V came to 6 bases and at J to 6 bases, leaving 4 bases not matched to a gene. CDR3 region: CSVGQGASEQYF. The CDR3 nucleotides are TGCAGCGTCGGACAGGGGGCGAGCGAGCAGTACTTC.

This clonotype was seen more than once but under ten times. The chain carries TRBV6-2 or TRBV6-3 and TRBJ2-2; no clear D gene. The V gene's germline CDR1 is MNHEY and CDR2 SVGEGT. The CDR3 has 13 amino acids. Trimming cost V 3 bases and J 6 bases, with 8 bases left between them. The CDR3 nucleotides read TGTGCCAGCAGTTATGGGCGTCCCGGGGAGCTGTTTTTT. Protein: CASSYGRPGELFF.